This T cell receptor beta chain comes out of a study of blood T cell repertoires in COVID-19 (dated by TCRdb to about 2020). Regarding the complete study: Samples covering the acute and convalescent phases of COVID-19 were provided by collaborators in the United States, Italy and Spain. The material from the prospective study consisted of cDNA or gDNA derived from T cells, B-cell-depleted T cells, or PBMCs. Deeply sampled blood TCRbeta repertoires from subjects exposed to, actively infected with, or recovered from COVID-19 were included in the dataset. The repertoires were released in a freely available public database intended as a resource for research on the immune response to SARS-CoV-2. The samples were drawn from the first 160 participants of the ongoing ImmuneRACE study and from 950 to 1,500 subjects provided by 6 global collaborators. The sample metadata nearly always contained a de-identified subject ID, COVID-19 status, age in years and sex. Where available, HLA class I and class II types were obtained from metadata supplied by the sample provider rather than from assay-based typing. Paper-wide results and their limitations: Clinical and demographic metadata were provided uncurated, with the amount varying by source and participant.

The immunoSEQ Assay, a bias-controlled multiplex PCR, was used to amplify TCRbeta CDR3 regions from genomic DNA. On the authors' methods: Nucleated cell counts per sample were estimated from amplification of reference gene primers within the assay. To quantify the absolute abundance of each unique TCRbeta CDR3 rearrangement, sequence reads were collapsed and filtered. Productive Simpson clonality was computed per sample as the square root of Simpson's diversity index over productive rearrangements. The source is immuneACCESS, and TCRdb retained only in-frame sequences with V and J called. Part of the clones is not carried over; for the studies checked, unresolved V genes explain less than half of this, and the remainder is unexplained. V, J and clone size are taken as reported in that table, and D and trimming were inferred from the DNA itself. Present in this sample are around 150,000 clones, over 85% of which were seen just once. The ten largest clones capture 2% of the sample.

This clone was observed once. It lacks a known antigen. Base qualities are not at hand, and no much larger clone is one base apart. At one collaborating source in Seattle, patients were enrolled during active infection and were followed longitudinally through the course of disease. Each collaborating institution followed its own protocols to collect whole blood in K2EDTA tubes. For TCRbeta analysis, collaborators shipped samples as frozen whole blood, isolated PBMCs, or DNA extracted from either of those sample types. CDR1 is given as SGDLS and CDR2 as YYNGEE, both from the germline V gene. V is cut by 4 bases and J by 0 bases, and the space between the germline ends is 17 bases. From cysteine to phenylalanine, the CDR3 is 16 amino acids long. The DNA shown is the 48-base CDR3, in frame from base 1.

This clonotype originated in a woman aged 55-69 years with COVID-19, enrolled during active disease. Sequences were obtained from peripheral blood. The V gene is TRBV9 and the J gene is TRBJ2-7; a tentative D match to TRBD2 spans 6 bases. The nucleotide sequence reads as follows: TGTGCCAGCAGCTCCCCGGGTGGGACTTACTCCTACGAGCAGTACTTC. Protein translation: CASSSPGGTYSYEQYF.